This entry lists 31 T cell receptor beta chains sequenced from one sample in a study of blood T cell repertoires in COVID-19. Clones were read by immunoSEQ multiplex PCR, and TCRdb kept only the in-frame ones, dropping some. Here the sample spans 55,000 to 70,000 clones, about nine tenths being singletons. The sequenced sample consisted of peripheral blood. All receptors come from a woman in her sixties or seventies with COVID-19, enrolled during active disease.

The chain has TRBV6-1 and TRBJ1-5; D is uncertain. The CDR3 totals 14 residues. Germline loops: CDR1 MNHNS, CDR2 SASEGT. Trimming shortened V by 1 base and J by 1 base, and 5 bases separated the two germline ends. The CDR3 DNA reads TGTGCCAGCAGTGAAGTGGGCAGCAATCAGCCCCAGCATTTT. This codes for CASSEVGSNQPQHF.

The chain links TRBV24-1 to TRBJ2-2; 8 bases are shared with TRBD1. This CDR3 region has 13 residues. Germline V CDR1 and CDR2: KGHDR, SFDVKD. V gave up 9 bases and J gave up 4 bases; unmatched junction bases: 3. CDR3 nucleotide sequence: TGTGCCACCCAGGGGGCGGGCACCGGGGAGCTGTTTTTT. It specifies CATQGAGTGELFF.

The chain carries TRBV28 and TRBJ1-5; no clear D. This CDR3 spans 15 amino acids. Trimming stripped 5 bases from V and 2 bases from J, with 13 bases between. Germline lookup yields CDR1 MDHEN and CDR2 SYDVKM. CDR3 amino acids: CASSPRHEGNQPQHF. The CDR3 DNA reads as TGTGCCAGCAGTCCGAGGCACGAGGGCAATCAGCCCCAGCATTTT.

The chain uses TRBV28 and TRBJ1-2; 7 bases align to TRBD1. V was pared by 3 bases and J by 4 bases, with 5 bases of the junction left unmatched. Germline CDR1 and CDR2: MDHEN and SYDVKM. The CDR3 extends over 14 amino acids. CDR3 coding DNA: TGTGCCAGCAGTTTGCTGCAGGGGGGCTATGGCTACACCTTC. It yields the protein CASSLLQGGYGYTF.

This clone was detected only once. CDR3 residues: CASSFGTMGQETQYF. The CDR3 nucleotides are TGTGCCAGCAGTTTCGGGACTATGGGCCAAGAGACCCAGTACTTC. The chain couples TRBV6-5 to TRBJ2-5, with TRBD2 matching 7 bases. The CDR3 has 15 residues. The V and J ends lost 4 bases and 1 base, in that order; junction bases with no gene match: 6. CDR1 MNHEY and CDR2 SVGAGI come from the germline V gene.

The rearrangement joins TRBV11-3 to TRBJ2-2; no reliable D call. The V and J ends lost 3 bases and 1 base respectively, with 18 bases between them. Germline CDR1 and CDR2: SGHNT and YENEEA. The CDR3 has 18 amino acids. The CDR3 reads CASSLASYGEMNTGELFF. CDR3 bases: TGTGCCAGCAGCTTGGCTTCTTACGGAGAGATGAACACCGGGGAGCTGTTTTTT. Complete variable domain (other parts from reference TRBV11-3 and TRBJ2-2): EAGVVQSPRYKIIEKKQPVAFWCNPISGHNTLYWYLQNLGQGPELLIRYENEEAVDDSQLPKDRFSAERLKGVDSTLKIQPAELGDSAVYLCASSLASYGEMNTGELFFGEGSRLTVL.

The chain carries TRBV6-5 and TRBJ1-4, with D uncertain. In germline, CDR1 is MNHEY, CDR2 SVGAGI. CDR3 length: 16 amino acids. The V end lost 2 bases, the J end lost 0 bases, and 10 bases lay between the germline ends. The CDR3 bases are TGTGCCAGCAGTTACCGGCCCGGGGCAACTAATGAAAAACTGTTTTTT. Amino acids: CASSYRPGATNEKLFF.

This clone showed up just once. The chain joins TRBV2 to TRBJ2-1; perhaps TRBD1 as D (6 bases). Germline CDR1 SNHLY, CDR2 FYNNEI. Deletions cut 3 bases from V and 4 bases from J, with 10 bases between. This CDR3 comprises 14 residues. CDR3 residues: CASSESGAYNEQFF. CDR3 nucleotide sequence: TGTGCCAGCAGTGAGTCAGGGGCGTACAATGAGCAGTTCTTC.

This chain joins TRBV25-1 and TRBJ2-7; 9 bases fit TRBD1. Trimming took 3 bases from V and 5 from J; bases not matched to a gene: 11. The CDR3 length is 16 residues. Germline V gene lookup returns CDR1 MGHDK and CDR2 SYGVNS. The CDR3 here is CASSDPQGALNNEQYF. The CDR3 region has the DNA TGTGCCAGCAGTGATCCACAGGGGGCGCTTAACAACGAGCAGTACTTC.

This clone was seen a single time. V gene TRBV5-6 combines with J gene TRBJ1-1; no definite D call. Germline V gives CDR1 SGHDT, CDR2 YYEEEE. This CDR3 comprises 13 residues. V lost 4 bases, J lost 1 base, and 8 bases lay in between. The chain's CDR3 is CASSRRRNTEAFF. CDR3 nucleotides: TGTGCCAGCAGCCGGAGGAGGAACACTGAAGCTTTCTTT. The whole variable domain, filled in from reference TRBV5-6 and TRBJ1-1, reads DAGVTQSPTHLIKTRGQQVTLRCSPKSGHDTVSWYQQALGQGPQFIFQYYEEEERQRGNFPDRFSGHQFPNYSSELNVNALLLGDSALYLCASSRRRNTEAFFGQGTRLTVV.

This clone was seen once. This chain links TRBV4-1 with TRBJ2-6; D unresolved. Between the trimmed V and J ends, which lost 1 base and 1 base, there was a span of 5 bases. This CDR3 spans 15 amino acids. Per the germline V gene, CDR1 is MGHRA and CDR2 is YSYEKL. CDR3 DNA sequence: TGCGCCAGCAGCCAAGGTCGTTCTGGGGCCAACGTCCTGACTTTC. Amino acids: CASSQGRSGANVLTF.

V is TRBV19 and J is TRBJ1-1; TRBD1 aligns across 9 bases. Germline V gene data show CDR1 as LNHDA and CDR2 as SQIVND (reference sequence). The V and J ends lost 3 bases and 4 bases, in that order; junction bases with no gene match: 9. CDR3 size: 16 residues. The CDR3: CASSIPRQGVATEAFF. The CDR3 bases are TGTGCCAGTAGTATCCCCCGACAGGGGGTCGCCACTGAAGCTTTCTTT.

The chain has TRBV2 and TRBJ2-7, with 7 nucleotides matching TRBD1. J was trimmed by 0 bases and V by 6 bases; bases with no gene match: 5. The CDR3 is 14 residues long. Germline CDR1 and CDR2: SNHLY and FYNNEI. The CDR3 reads CASRAGGSSYEQYF. The CDR3 bases are TGTGCCAGCAGGGCAGGGGGAAGCTCCTACGAGCAGTACTTC.

This clone has just a few counts. The chain combines TRBV20-1 with TRBJ2-5; the D gene is possibly TRBD2 (7 bases). The V end lost 3 bases, the J end lost 1 base, and 27 bases lay between the germline ends. The CDR3 extends over 19 amino acids. In germline, CDR1 is DFQATT, CDR2 SNEGSKA (reference sequence). The CDR3 nucleotides are TGCAGTGCTAGTTTCGACCCCGGGGGGATAGGGGGGCGCCAAGAGACCCAGTACTTC. Its translation: CSASFDPGGIGGRQETQYF.

The chain has TRBV19 and TRBJ2-7; TRBD1 agrees at 10 bases. The CDR3 runs to 15 residues. V lost 6 bases and J lost 7; bases outside the gene matches: 12. The germline V gene encodes CDR1 LNHDA and CDR2 SQIVND (reference sequence). Here the CDR3 DNA reads TGTGCCAGTAGCCGGCTGGGACAGGGGAGGGAAGAGCAGTACTTC. Translated, it gives CASSRLGQGREEQYF.

The chain is built from TRBV11-2 and TRBJ1-6, with 7 bases fitting TRBD1. CDR3 length: 16 amino acids. Germline loops: CDR1 SGHAT, CDR2 FQNNGV. The J segment lost 0 bases and the V segment lost 1 base, leaving 0 bases of the junction unmatched. CDR3 residues: CASSLGQGSYNSPLHF. Here the CDR3 DNA reads TGTGCCAGCAGCTTAGGACAGGGCTCCTATAATTCACCCCTCCACTTT.

The genes are TRBV10-3 and TRBJ2-3, with TRBD2 matching 8 bases. The CDR3 extends over 13 amino acids. V lost 10 bases, J lost 5 bases, and 8 bases stayed unmatched. Germline V gene sequence: CDR1 ENHRY, CDR2 SYGVKD. The CDR3, as DNA: TGTGCCACCTCAGCGGGAGTGGGAGATACGCAGTATTTT. Amino acids: CATSAGVGDTQYF.

This rearrangement joins TRBV3-1 (or the pseudogene TRBV3-2) to TRBJ1-1; 8 bases agree with TRBD1. This CDR3 comprises 14 residues. From germline, CDR1 is LGHDT and CDR2 YNNKEL (reference sequence). V gave up 5 bases and J gave up 2 bases; unmatched junction bases: 4. The DNA for the CDR3 is TGTGCCAGCAGCTCTGGACAGGGAAACACTGAAGCTTTCTTT. Translation gives CASSSGQGNTEAFF.

The chain carries TRBV6-4 and TRBJ1-6, with TRBD1 matching 7 bases. Looked up from germline, CDR1 is MRHNA and CDR2 is SNTAGT. V gave up 6 bases and J gave up 2 bases; unmatched junction bases: 16. This CDR3 has 19 residues. CDR3 sequence: CASRRDSGGLNPYNSPLHF. CDR3 in DNA: TGTGCCAGCAGACGGGACAGCGGAGGACTCAACCCCTATAATTCACCCCTCCACTTT.

The rearrangement joins TRBV4-3 to TRBJ1-4; D gene unclear. The CDR3 loop spans 18 amino acids. Trimming removed 4 bases at V and 0 bases at J, with 18 bases between. CDR1 and CDR2 (germline): LGHNA, YSLEER. The CDR3 DNA reads TGCGCCAGCAGCCGGCGTGCGGGGTTCTCCCCAACTAATGAAAAACTGTTTTTT. It yields the protein CASSRRAGFSPTNEKLFF.

V is TRBV7-6 and J is TRBJ2-1; 10 bases line up with TRBD1. The germline V gene encodes CDR1 SGHVS and CDR2 FNYEAQ. V dropped 5 bases and J dropped 0; count of bases not matched to a gene: 4. The CDR3 sequence is 16 residues long. The DNA of the CDR3 is TGTGCCAGCAGCAGCAGGACAGGGGGCTCCTACAATGAGCAGTTCTTC. Protein sequence: CASSSRTGGSYNEQFF.

The chain's CDR3 is CASSGGTGSIYEQYF. CDR3 DNA sequence: TGTGCCAGCAGCGGGGGGACAGGGTCCATATACGAGCAGTACTTC. The genes are TRBV5-4 and TRBJ2-7, with 9 bases lining up with TRBD1. With V trimmed by 4 bases and J by 4 bases, 9 bases remained unmatched. This CDR3 has 15 amino acids. The V gene's germline CDR1 is SGHNT and CDR2 YYREEE (reference sequence).

This chain joins TRBV6-6 and TRBJ2-3, with TRBD2 identical over 11 bases. With V trimmed by 8 bases and J by 0 bases, 10 bases remained unmatched. The CDR3 has 17 amino acids. CDR1 and CDR2 from the germline V gene are MNHNY and SVGAGI (reference sequence). The CDR3 DNA is TGTGCCAGCGGTCGCCTAGCGGGGGGTACTAGCACAGATACGCAGTATTTT. It yields the protein CASGRLAGGTSTDTQYF.

The V and J genes are TRBV28 and TRBJ2-1, with 10 bases fitting TRBD2. The CDR3 consists of 16 residues. V lost 6 bases to trimming and J lost 8 bases; unmatched junction nucleotides: 13. Germline CDR1 is MDHEN and CDR2 is SYDVKM. In DNA form, the CDR3 reads TGTGCCAGCAGCCCTCCCTCAGCGGGAGGGGTCGATGAGCAGTTCTTC. The encoded protein is CASSPPSAGGVDEQFF.

This clone has just one count. The chain employs TRBV2 and TRBJ1-2, with TRBD1 matching 7 bases. This CDR3 is built from 13 residues. Germline values: CDR1 SNHLY, CDR2 FYNNEI. The J segment lost 8 bases and the V segment lost 4 bases, leaving 7 bases of the junction unmatched. As DNA, the CDR3 is TGTGCCAGCAGTGCAGGGGGGATCTACGGCTACACCTTC. It codes for CASSAGGIYGYTF.

The V gene is TRBV19, the J gene TRBJ2-7, with 9 bases that match TRBD1. This CDR3 has 16 residues. With 7 bases clipped from V and 6 bases from J, the junction kept 16 bases outside the gene matches. Germline V gene lookup returns CDR1 LNHDA and CDR2 SQIVND (reference sequence). The CDR3 here is CASKPAAGTGWGEQYF. In DNA form, the CDR3 reads TGTGCCAGTAAGCCTGCTGCCGGGACAGGGTGGGGCGAGCAGTACTTC.

This clone was seen once. DNA for the CDR3: TGTGCCAGCAGCTTAGGGACTAGCGTCTACAATGAGCAGTTCTTC. Its protein product is CASSLGTSVYNEQFF. The rearrangement links TRBV7-2 to TRBJ2-1; TRBD2 matches 9 bases. The CDR3 spans 15 residues. J gave up 3 bases and V 1 base, and 1 base lay outside the gene matches. Looked up from germline, CDR1 is SGHTA and CDR2 is FQGNSA.

The rearrangement links TRBV6-2 or TRBV6-3 to TRBJ1-5; D might be TRBD1 (6 bases). The CDR3 has 15 residues. The germline V gene encodes CDR1 MNHEY and CDR2 SVGEGT. V shed 5 bases and J shed 7 bases, with 18 bases lying between them. In DNA form, the CDR3 reads TGTGCCAGCAGTCAACAACAGGGAGATAACCAGCCCCAGCATTTT. Amino acid sequence: CASSQQQGDNQPQHF.

V is TRBV9 and J is TRBJ1-2; the D gene is possibly TRBD1 (6 bases). The CDR3 covers 14 residues. Trimming removed 3 bases from V and 4 bases from J, with 13 bases in between. Looked up from germline, CDR1 is SGDLS and CDR2 is YYNGEE. The CDR3, as DNA: TGTGCCAGCAGCGCACAGGGTTTGCGCTATGGCTACACCTTC. Translated: CASSAQGLRYGYTF.

The chain uses TRBV7-9 and TRBJ1-1; 8 bases fit TRBD1. The CDR3 has 15 amino acids. J lost 3 bases, V lost 2 bases, and 5 bases had no gene match. CDR1 is SEHNR, CDR2 FQNEAQ, per germline (reference sequence). The CDR3 bases are TGTGCCAGCAGCTTACCGACAGGGGTGGACACTGAAGCTTTCTTT. This translates into CASSLPTGVDTEAFF.

CDR3 DNA: TGTGCCAGCAGTTACGACAGGGTAGGCACTGAAGCTTTCTTT. Translation: CASSYDRVGTEAFF. The rearrangement joins TRBV6-6 to TRBJ1-1; 7 bases align to TRBD1. After removal of 2 bases from V and 4 bases from J, the junction contained 4 bases not matched to a gene. Germline V CDR1 and CDR2: MNHNY, SVGAGI (reference sequence). The CDR3 has 14 amino acids.